These 15 T cell receptor beta chains share one sample of origin, sequenced in a study of T cell responses to AZD1222 COVID-19 vaccine. The protocol was immunoSEQ multiplex PCR, while the TCRdb copy is restricted to in-frame clones and leaves out a portion. The top ten hold over 8.5% of the sample, which has about 120,000 clones, approximately 86% seen once. The source was peripheral blood, collected on day 0 of AZD1222 vaccination. The receptor source for this set is an adult in good health.

This clone turned up a few times. The chain joins TRBV19 to TRBJ1-5; tentative D call: TRBD1 (6 bases). Germline CDR1 is LNHDA and CDR2 is SQIVND (reference sequence). The CDR3 is 13 residues long. V dropped 7 bases and J dropped 7 bases, with 14 bases sitting between them. CDR3 protein: CASTWGGQQPQHF. For the CDR3, the DNA is TGTGCCAGTACGTGGGGGGGGCAACAGCCCCAGCATTTT.

The chain carries TRBV18 and TRBJ2-2; D possibly matches TRBD1 or TRBD2 (6 bases each). The germline CDR1 and CDR2 sequences are KGHSH and LQKENI. Trimming left V 0 bases short and J 3 bases short, with 11 bases between. CDR3 size: 16 residues. As DNA, the CDR3 is TGTGCCAGCTCACCACCGACGGGGGCCTACACCGGGGAGCTGTTTTTT. Its protein product is CASSPPTGAYTGELFF.

DNA for the CDR3: TGTGCCAGCACTACAGGGGCAGATACGCAGTATTTT. Encoded protein: CASTTGADTQYF. This rearrangement joins TRBV2 to TRBJ2-3; 7 bases line up with TRBD1. J was trimmed by 4 bases and V by 7 bases; bases with no gene match: 2. The CDR3 extends over 12 amino acids. Germline CDR1 reads SNHLY; CDR2 reads FYNNEI.

This clone came up once. The V and J genes are TRBV19 and TRBJ1-2, with a tentative D call TRBD1 (5 bases). This CDR3 has 13 residues. Germline values: CDR1 LNHDA, CDR2 SQIVND (reference sequence). V lost 5 bases and J lost 1, with 8 bases in between. CDR3 DNA sequence: TGTGCCAGTAGTCGCCAGGGTAACTATGGCTACACCTTC. Translated: CASSRQGNYGYTF.

V gene TRBV7-9 combines with J gene TRBJ1-6; no clear D. The germline V gene encodes CDR1 SEHNR and CDR2 FQNEAQ (reference sequence). CDR3 length equals 16 residues. Between the trimmed V and J ends, which lost 0 bases and 7 bases, there was a span of 13 bases. The CDR3 reads CASSLALITGNSPLHF. The CDR3 DNA sequence: TGTGCCAGCAGCTTAGCGCTAATAACGGGGAATTCACCCCTCCACTTT.

The chain couples TRBV29-1 to TRBJ1-5, with 7 bases aligning to TRBD1. The CDR3 has 17 residues. With V trimmed by 4 bases and J by 1 base, 13 bases remained unmatched. Germline CDR1 and CDR2: SQVTM and ANQGSEA. Here the CDR3 DNA reads TGCAGCGTTGCGGTGGGAGAGGGGGCATGGAGCAATCAGCCCCAGCATTTT. This sequence encodes CSVAVGEGAWSNQPQHF. The variable domain in full, completed from reference TRBV29-1 and TRBJ1-5, reads SAVISQKPSRDICQRGTSLTIQCQVDSQVTMMFWYRQQPGQSLTLIATANQGSEATYESGFVIDKFPISRPNLTFSTLTVSNMSPEDSSIYLCSVAVGEGAWSNQPQHFGDGTRLSIL.

The genes are TRBV7-2 and TRBJ1-5; D gene uncertain. The V gene's germline CDR1 is SGHTA and CDR2 FQGNSA. V gave up 2 bases and J gave up 3 bases, with 8 bases separating them. This CDR3 contains 14 residues. CDR3 DNA sequence: TGTGCCAGCAGCTTATCACAGCTCAATCAGCCCCAGCATTTT. This translates into CASSLSQLNQPQHF.

This chain connects TRBV6-6 to TRBJ1-1; no firm D call. The length of the CDR3 is 14 residues. Trimming cost V 0 bases and J 4 bases, with 9 bases left between them. Germline values: CDR1 MNHNY, CDR2 SVGAGI (reference sequence). The CDR3 spells CASSYSDGFTEAFF. CDR3 bases: TGTGCCAGCAGTTACTCGGACGGGTTCACTGAAGCTTTCTTT.

The chain is built from TRBV19 and TRBJ2-7; unclear D gene. This CDR3 is 13 amino acids long. CDR1 and CDR2 (germline): LNHDA, SQIVND (reference sequence). Deletions cut 6 bases from V and 5 bases from J, with 14 bases between. The chain's CDR3 is CASRGQLGHEQYF. In nucleotides, the CDR3 is TGTGCCAGTAGAGGGCAGCTGGGCCACGAGCAGTACTTC.

The sample holds a few counts of this clone. V usage is TRBV28 and J usage is TRBJ1-1; D is unclear. There are 12 residues in the CDR3. V was clipped by 6 bases and J by 8 bases, with 13 bases between them. Germline lookup yields CDR1 MDHEN and CDR2 SYDVKM. The chain's CDR3 is CASSLGEREAFF. The CDR3 DNA follows: TGTGCCAGCAGCCTCGGTGAGAGGGAAGCTTTCTTT.

This chain uses TRBV15 with TRBJ2-7, with D possibly being TRBD1 or TRBD2 (6 bases each). This CDR3 is 15 amino acids long. Germline CDR1 is LNHNV and CDR2 is YYDKDF (reference sequence). V was trimmed by 0 bases and J by 4 bases, leaving 13 bases between them. In DNA, the CDR3 is TGTGCCACCAGCAGAGATCCCGGGGGCGGGTACGAGCAGTACTTC. Residues: CATSRDPGGGYEQYF.

J is TRBJ1-5 and V is TRBV6-5; 8 positions agree with TRBD1. From germline, CDR1 is MNHEY and CDR2 SVGAGI. The V segment lost 6 bases and the J segment 7 bases; nucleotides outside the gene matches: 8. The length of the CDR3 is 14 residues. In DNA, the CDR3 is TGTGCCAGCAGCTTCGGGACAGGATCACAGCCCCAGCATTTT. The encoded protein is CASSFGTGSQPQHF.

This clone has only a few counts. This rearrangement joins TRBV6-2 or TRBV6-3 to TRBJ2-2; 7 positions match TRBD2. The CDR3 sequence is 15 residues long. After removal of 2 bases from V and 5 bases from J, the junction contained 5 bases not matched to a gene. Germline V gene lookup returns CDR1 MNHEY and CDR2 SVGEGT. The CDR3 sequence: CASSYASGLTGELFF. DNA of the CDR3: TGTGCCAGCAGTTACGCTAGCGGACTTACCGGGGAGCTGTTTTTT.

V is TRBV28 and J is TRBJ2-5; 8 nucleotides match TRBD2. This CDR3 spans 14 amino acids. Germline lookup yields CDR1 MDHEN and CDR2 SYDVKM. With 3 bases clipped from V and 5 bases from J, the junction kept 5 bases outside the gene matches. CDR3 bases: TGTGCCAGCAGTTTTAGAACGGGGGGGGAGACCCAGTACTTC. Encoded protein: CASSFRTGGETQYF.

This rearrangement joins TRBV4-1 to TRBJ1-2; D is unclear. The CDR3 has 12 residues. V lost 0 bases and J lost 4, with 3 bases in between. Germline assignment: CDR1 MGHRA and CDR2 YSYEKL. CDR3 nucleotide sequence: TGCGCCAGCAGCCAAGATTCCTATGGCTACACCTTC. This sequence encodes CASSQDSYGYTF.